The clone carrying this T cell receptor (beta chain) was detected only once. Original data processing: Amplification from reference gene primers served as the basis for estimated nucleated cell counts. Only in-frame clones appear in the TCRdb table, and some are missing; sequencing was by immunoSEQ multiplex PCR. V, J and clone size were drawn from that table, and D and trimming were deduced from the DNA. The sample gives hundreds of thousands of clones, approximately 91% of which show up once; around 6.6% is in the top ten. The source of the sample is a study of blood T cell repertoires in COVID-19. Study context: The United States, Italy and Spain supplied acute and convalescent COVID-19 samples. Sources were T cells, B-cell-depleted T cells, or PBMCs; the material itself was cDNA or gDNA.

V was trimmed by 3 bases and J by 4 bases, leaving 9 bases between them. Germline V gene lookup returns CDR1 SEHNR and CDR2 FQNEAQ (reference sequence). The CDR3 is 13 amino acids. The clonotype was recovered from a woman aged 70-85 years with COVID-19, enrolled during active disease. The chain employs TRBV7-9 and TRBJ1-2; tentatively, D is TRBD1 (6 bases). The specimen was peripheral blood. The CDR3 DNA reads as TGTGCCAGCAGCTTGGGGGACACCTATGGCTACACCTTC. It yields the protein CASSLGDTYGYTF.